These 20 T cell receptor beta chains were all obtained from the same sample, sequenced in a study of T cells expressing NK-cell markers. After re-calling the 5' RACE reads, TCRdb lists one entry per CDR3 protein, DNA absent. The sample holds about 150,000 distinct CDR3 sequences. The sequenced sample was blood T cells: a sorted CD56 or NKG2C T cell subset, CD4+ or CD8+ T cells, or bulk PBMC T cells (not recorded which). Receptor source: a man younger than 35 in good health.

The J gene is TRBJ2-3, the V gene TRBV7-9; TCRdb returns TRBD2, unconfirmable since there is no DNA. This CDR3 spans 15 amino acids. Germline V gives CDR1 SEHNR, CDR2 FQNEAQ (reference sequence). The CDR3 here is CASSLTAASGDTQYF.

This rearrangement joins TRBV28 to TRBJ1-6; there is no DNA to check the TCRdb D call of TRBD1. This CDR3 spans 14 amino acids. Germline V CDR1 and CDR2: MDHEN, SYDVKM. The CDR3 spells CASSVRDSPSPLHF. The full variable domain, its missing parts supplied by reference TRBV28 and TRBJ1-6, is DVKVTQSSRYLVKRTGEKVFLECVQDMDHENMFWYRQDPGLGLRLIYFSYDVKMKEKGDIPEGYSVSREKKERFSLILESASTNQTSMYLCASSVRDSPSPLHFGNGTRLTVT.

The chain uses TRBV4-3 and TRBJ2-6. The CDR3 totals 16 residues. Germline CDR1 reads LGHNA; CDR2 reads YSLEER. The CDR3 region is CASSQEDHSGANVLTF.

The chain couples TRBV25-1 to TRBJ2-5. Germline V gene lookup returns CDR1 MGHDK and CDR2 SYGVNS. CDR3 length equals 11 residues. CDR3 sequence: CASRGQETQYF.

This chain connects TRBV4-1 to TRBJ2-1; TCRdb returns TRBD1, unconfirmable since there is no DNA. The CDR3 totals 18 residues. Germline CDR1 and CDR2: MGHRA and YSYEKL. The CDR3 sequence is CASSSLHPAGASYNEQFF.

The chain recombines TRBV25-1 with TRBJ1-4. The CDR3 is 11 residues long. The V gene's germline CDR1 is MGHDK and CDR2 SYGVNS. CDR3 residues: CASSEGIQLFF.

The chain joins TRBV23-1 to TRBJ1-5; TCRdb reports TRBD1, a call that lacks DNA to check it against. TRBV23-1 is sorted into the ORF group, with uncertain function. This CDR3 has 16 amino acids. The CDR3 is CASSPKGHIINQPQHF.

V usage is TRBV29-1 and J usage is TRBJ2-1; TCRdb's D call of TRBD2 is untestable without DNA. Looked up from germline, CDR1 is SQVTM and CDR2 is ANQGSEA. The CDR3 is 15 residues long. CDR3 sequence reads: CSVVSAAGVSNEQFF.

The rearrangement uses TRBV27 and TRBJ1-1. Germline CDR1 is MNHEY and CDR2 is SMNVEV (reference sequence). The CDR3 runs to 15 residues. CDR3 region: CASSSLQGGSTEAFF.

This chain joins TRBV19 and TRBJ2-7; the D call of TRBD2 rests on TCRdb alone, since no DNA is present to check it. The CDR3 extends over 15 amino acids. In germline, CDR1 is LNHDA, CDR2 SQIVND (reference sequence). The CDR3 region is CASSKGDGSSYEQYF.

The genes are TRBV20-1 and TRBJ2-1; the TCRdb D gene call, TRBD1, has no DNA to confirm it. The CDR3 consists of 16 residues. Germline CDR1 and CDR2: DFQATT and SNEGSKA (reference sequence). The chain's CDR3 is CSARDTTESSYNEQFF.

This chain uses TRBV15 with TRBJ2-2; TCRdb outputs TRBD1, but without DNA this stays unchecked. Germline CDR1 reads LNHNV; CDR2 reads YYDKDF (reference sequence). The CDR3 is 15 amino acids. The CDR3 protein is CATSRGSQGAGELFF.

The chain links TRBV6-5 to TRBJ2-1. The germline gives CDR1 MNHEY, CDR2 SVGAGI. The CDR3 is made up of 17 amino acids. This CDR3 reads CASSYWSAEESYNEQFF.

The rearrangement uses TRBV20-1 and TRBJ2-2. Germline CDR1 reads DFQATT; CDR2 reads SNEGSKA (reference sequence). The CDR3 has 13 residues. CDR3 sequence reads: CSAILANTGELFF.

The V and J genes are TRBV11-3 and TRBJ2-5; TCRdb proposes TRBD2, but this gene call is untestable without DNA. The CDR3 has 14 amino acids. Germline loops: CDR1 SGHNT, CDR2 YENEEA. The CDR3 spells CASSLPLARETQYF. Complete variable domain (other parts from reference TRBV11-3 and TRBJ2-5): EAGVVQSPRYKIIEKKQPVAFWCNPISGHNTLYWYLQNLGQGPELLIRYENEEAVDDSQLPKDRFSAERLKGVDSTLKIQPAELGDSAVYLCASSLPLARETQYFGPGTRLLVL.

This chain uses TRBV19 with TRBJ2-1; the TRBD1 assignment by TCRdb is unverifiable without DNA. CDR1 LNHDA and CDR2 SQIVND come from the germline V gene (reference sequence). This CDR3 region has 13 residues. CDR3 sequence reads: CASSIFGPGEQFF. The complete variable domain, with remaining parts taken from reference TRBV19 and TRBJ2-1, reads DGGITQSPKYLFRKEGQNVTLSCEQNLNHDAMYWYRQDPGQGLRLIYYSQIVNDFQKGDIAEGYSVSREKKESFPLTVTSAQKNPTAFYLCASSIFGPGEQFFGPGTRLTVL.

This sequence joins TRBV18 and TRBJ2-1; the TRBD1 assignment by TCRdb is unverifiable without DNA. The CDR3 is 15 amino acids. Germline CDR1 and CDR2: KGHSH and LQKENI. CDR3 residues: CASSPGTGAHNEQFF.

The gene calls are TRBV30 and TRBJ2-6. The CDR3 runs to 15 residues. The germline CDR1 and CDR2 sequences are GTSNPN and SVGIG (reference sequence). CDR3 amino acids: CAWSIYSSGANVLTF.

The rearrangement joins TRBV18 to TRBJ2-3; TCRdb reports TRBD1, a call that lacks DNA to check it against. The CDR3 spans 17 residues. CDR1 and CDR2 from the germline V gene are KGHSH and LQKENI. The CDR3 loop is CASSPPPGRVWPDTQYF.

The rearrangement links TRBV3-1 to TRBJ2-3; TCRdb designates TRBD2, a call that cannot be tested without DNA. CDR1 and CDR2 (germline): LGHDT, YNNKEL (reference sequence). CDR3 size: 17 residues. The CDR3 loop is CASSPREWKKVTDTQYF.